This T cell receptor beta chain was profiled in a study of post-analysis software for immune sequencing data. Study conclusions and caveats: With TRBV5-6, TRBV5-1 and TRBV20-1 included, about 5 TRBV segments were more frequent in patients than in controls.

Incorporated into the TCR beta cDNA libraries were unique molecular identifiers, which served to reduce PCR and sequencing biases. Via MiXCR, TCRdb re-called the PCR reads, giving one row per CDR3 protein. The data show roughly 620,000 distinct CDR3 sequences, 40% to 50% seen once. The CDR3 totals 19 residues. The ends lost 4 bases at V and 3 bases at J; junction bases unmatched: 15. Remarks on this clonotype: The antigen remains unidentified.

The receptor was isolated from a girl aged 5-17 years with multiple sclerosis. This chain connects TRBV12-3 or TRBV12-4 to TRBJ2-3; 11 nucleotides match TRBD2. The sequencing input was blood. CDR3 sequence reads: CASSSAPLTSGGFTDTQYF. The CDR3 DNA reads TGTGCCAGCAGTTCTGCCCCTTTAACTAGCGGGGGCTTTACAGATACGCAGTATTTT.